The rows below give T cell receptor beta chains drawn from one sample of a study of blood T cells in healthy people across ages. TCRdb re-analysed the 5' RACE reads in MiXCR, keeping a single row per CDR3 protein. The sample has around 1,000,000 distinct CDR3 sequences; roughly two fifths are singletons. Sequencing was performed on blood. The receptor source for this set is a man aged 18 to 30 in good health. Both conserved end residues are part of each CDR3. D genes are given only for firm matches. Clone size is not always given. Where it is, it says once, few, many or a class for expanded clones.

>15|.|TRBJ2-7|few|TRBV6-5
TGTGCCAGCAGTTACTCAGCTGGGGTAGGGTACGAGCAGTACTTC
CASSYSAGVGYEQYF
>13|.|TRBJ1-1|.|TRBV4-2
TGTGCCAGCAGCCAAGAGAGAGTCGGTGAAGCTTTCTTT
CASSQERVGEAFF
>13|.|TRBJ2-1|few|TRBV20-1
TGCAGTGCTAGAGATTCCTCGGCGATTGAGCAGTTCTTC
CSARDSSAIEQFF
>15|.|TRBJ1-5|.|TRBV27
TGTGCCAGCGCTCGAAATCAGGATAGCAATCAGCCCCAGCATTTT
CASARNQDSNQPQHF
>17|TRBD2|TRBJ2-3|few|TRBV7-9
TGTGCCAGCAGCCCCGCCGGACTAGTCACTAGCACAGATACGCAGTATTTT
CASSPAGLVTSTDTQYF
>13|.|TRBJ1-5|.|TRBV27
TGTGCCAGCAGCAGGGGCTACAATCAGCCCCAGCATTTT
CASSRGYNQPQHF
>16|TRBD2|TRBJ2-1|.|TRBV19
TGTGCCAGTAGTATTACGGGACTAGCGGGAACGAATGAGCAGTTCTTC
CASSITGLAGTNEQFF
>11|.|TRBJ1-5|many|TRBV6-2/TRBV6-3
TGTGCCAGCAGTTCGGGTCAGCCCCAGCATTTT
CASSSGQPQHF
>15|TRBD1|TRBJ1-4|.|TRBV12-3/TRBV12-4
TGTGCCAGCAGTTTTAGTCGAAGGGGGCGGGAAAAACTGTTTTTT
CASSFSRRGREKLFF
>13|.|TRBJ1-2|.|TRBV6-5
TGTGCCAGCAGTTACTCCCATAACTATGGCTACACCTTC
CASSYSHNYGYTF
>18|TRBD1|TRBJ2-1|.|TRBV2
TGTGCCAACAGTGACCCCCTTACCGGACAGGGGGCGATGGATGAGCAGTTCTTC
CANSDPLTGQGAMDEQFF
>15|.|TRBJ1-1|.|TRBV4-2
TGTGCCAGCAGCCAAGACTCTACTGCGGGAACTGAAGCTTTCTTT
CASSQDSTAGTEAFF
>12|.|TRBJ1-1|.|TRBV24-1
TGTGCCACCAGTGATCCGAGGACGGAAGCTTTCTTT
CATSDPRTEAFF
>13|.|TRBJ2-5|.|TRBV29-1
TGCAGCGTAGAGGGGTGGCGAAAGGAGACCCAGTACTTC
CSVEGWRKETQYF
>15|TRBD1|TRBJ1-5|many|TRBV20-1
TGCAGTGCTAGCGACCGGGACAGGGGCAATCAGCCCCAGCATTTT
CSASDRDRGNQPQHF
>15|.|TRBJ2-3|few|TRBV4-1
TGCGCCAGCAGCTCCTGGTCTTCCCCCACAGATACGCAGTATTTT
CASSSWSSPTDTQYF
>15|TRBD1|TRBJ1-4|few|TRBV20-1
TGCAGTGCTAGACCTTGGACAGGGTTTTCTGAAAAACTGTTTTTT
CSARPWTGFSEKLFF
>16|.|TRBJ1-2|.|TRBV28
TGTGCCAGCAGTTTGTGGTCAGGGAAGAGTAACTATGGCTACACCTTC
CASSLWSGKSNYGYTF
>13|.|TRBJ1-1|few|TRBV6-5
TGTGCCAGCAGTTCGGAGGGATCCTATGAAGCTTTCTTT
CASSSEGSYEAFF
>13|.|TRBJ2-7|.|TRBV20-1
TGCAGTGCCATTAGCGGACCCTACAATGAGCAGTACTTC
CSAISGPYNEQYF
>14|.|TRBJ1-5|few|TRBV12-3/TRBV12-4
TGTGCCAGCAGTCCCGGACAGTTTGATCAGCCCCAGCATTTT
CASSPGQFDQPQHF
>15|.|TRBJ1-1|.|TRBV6-2/TRBV6-3
TGTGCCAGCAGTCAATCCGCAGGGAGGAACACTGAAGCTTTCTTT
CASSQSAGRNTEAFF
>14|.|TRBJ1-1|.|TRBV28
TGTGCCAGTGGGCCACTCCAGACCCACACTGAAGCTTTCTTT
CASGPLQTHTEAFF
>15|TRBD1|TRBJ1-5|.|TRBV2
TGTGCCAGCAGTGCAACAGGGGGCATTAATCAGCCCCAGCATTTT
CASSATGGINQPQHF
>11|.|TRBJ2-7|.|TRBV7-2
TGTGCCAGCAACTTATCTACCGAGCAGTACTTC
CASNLSTEQYF
>15|.|TRBJ1-6|few|TRBV6-6
TGTGCCAGCAGTTATTCTGGCGAAGGGGATTCACCCCTCCACTTT
CASSYSGEGDSPLHF
>14|.|TRBJ2-7|.|TRBV20-1
TGCAGTGCTAGAGCCCCGGACAGCTCCTACGAGCAGTACTTC
CSARAPDSSYEQYF
>11|.|TRBJ1-1|.|TRBV5-1
TGCGCCAGCAGCTTGGGACAATTGGCTTTCTTT
CASSLGQLAFF
>14|.|TRBJ1-1|.|TRBV5-1
TGCGCCAGCAGACTACGGTTTTCGGAACCTGAAGCTTTCTTT
CASRLRFSEPEAFF
>15|TRBD2|TRBJ2-2|few|TRBV25-1
TGTGCCAGCAGTGAATCTAGCGGGAACACCGGGGAGCTGTTTTTT
CASSESSGNTGELFF
>13|TRBD1|TRBJ1-1|.|TRBV5-1
TGCGCCAGCAGCTCAACCGGGACAGTTGAAGCTTTCTTT
CASSSTGTVEAFF
>21|.|TRBJ2-2|once|TRBV12-3/TRBV12-4
TGTGCCAGCAGTTTAGCGTTAGGGCGAGCGGGCCCAACTCCGAACACCGGGGAGCTGTTTTTT
CASSLALGRAGPTPNTGELFF
>15|.|TRBJ1-1|.|TRBV7-2
TGTGCCAGCAGCCCAGAGTGGGGGGGAAGGACTGAAGCTTTCTTT
CASSPEWGGRTEAFF